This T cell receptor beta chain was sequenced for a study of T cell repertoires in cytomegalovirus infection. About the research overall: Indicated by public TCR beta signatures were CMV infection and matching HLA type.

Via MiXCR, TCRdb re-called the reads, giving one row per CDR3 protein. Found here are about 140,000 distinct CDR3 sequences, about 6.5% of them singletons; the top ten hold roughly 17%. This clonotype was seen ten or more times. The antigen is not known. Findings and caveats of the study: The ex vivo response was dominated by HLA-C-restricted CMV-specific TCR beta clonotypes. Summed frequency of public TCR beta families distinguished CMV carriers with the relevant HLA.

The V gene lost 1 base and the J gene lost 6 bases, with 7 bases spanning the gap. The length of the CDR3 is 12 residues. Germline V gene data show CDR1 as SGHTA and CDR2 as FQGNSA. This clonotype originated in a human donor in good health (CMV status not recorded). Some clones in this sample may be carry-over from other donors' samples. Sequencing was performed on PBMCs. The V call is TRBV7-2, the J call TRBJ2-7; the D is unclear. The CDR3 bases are TGTGCCAGCAGCTTAGACCTAGTCGAGCAGTACTTC. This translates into CASSLDLVEQYF.